Given below is one T cell receptor beta chain in context. A much larger clone sits a single nucleotide away, making a read error possible. This record belongs to a study of blood T cells in healthy people across ages. The extraction recovered at least 5.5 micrograms of total RNA per sample. This CDR3 has 15 residues. Per the germline V gene, CDR1 is SQVTM and CDR2 is ANQGSEA. V was pared by 6 bases and J by 4 bases, with 11 bases of the junction left unmatched. A second PCR of about 6 to 12 cycles used a sample-barcoded 5' primer and a J-beta primer mix. Sequencing of every sample gave 3 million or more CDR3-containing paired-end reads. From the 5' RACE reads, TCRdb called clonotypes with MiXCR, one entry per CDR3 protein. The profile covers some 640,000 distinct CDR3 sequences, with 45% to 50% appearing a single time and 30% to 35% taken by the ten largest.

The receptor comes from a woman aged 55-75 years in good health. Sequencing was carried out using blood. The V and J genes are TRBV29-1 and TRBJ2-5, with 10 bases aligning to TRBD2. The CDR3 DNA reads as TGCAGCGTCCGACGGGCTAGCGGGAGAATAGAGACCCAGTACTTC. It is translated as CSVRRASGRIETQYF.